These T cell receptor beta chains were read from a single sample in a study of blood T cell repertoires in COVID-19. The protocol was immunoSEQ multiplex PCR, while the TCRdb copy is restricted to in-frame clones and leaves out a portion. Altogether about 120,000 clones are present, about 86% being singletons, with the ten largest covering around 4.1%. The sequenced sample was peripheral blood. These TCRs come from a woman aged 45 to 65 with acute or convalescent COVID-19. Both conserved end residues are part of each CDR3. Fields, in order: V gene, clone size, J gene, D gene, CDR3 protein, CDR3 DNA. The D gene is left open where the match is weak. Size values are once, few and many counts, or a class for expanded clones, and some rows have none.

TRBV29-1,once,TRBJ2-3,TRBD2,CSVGQLAGHTDTQYF,TGCAGCGTTGGGCAACTAGCGGGCCACACAGATACGCAGTATTTT
TRBV27,NA,TRBJ1-2,NA,CASSIQGGGYTF,TGTGCCAGCAGTATACAGGGTGGTGGCTACACCTTC
TRBV5-1,NA,TRBJ2-3,TRBD2,CASAPPIAGGSTDTQYF,TGCGCCAGTGCCCCTCCGATAGCGGGAGGGAGCACAGATACGCAGTATTTT
TRBV10-1,NA,TRBJ2-7,NA,CASSESGAYEQYF,TGCGCCAGCAGTGAGTCAGGGGCCTACGAGCAGTACTTC
TRBV7-3,NA,TRBJ1-2,NA,CASSSQGRYGYTF,TGTGCCAGCAGCTCCCAGGGTCGCTATGGCTACACCTTC
TRBV12-3/TRBV12-4,few,TRBJ1-2,NA,CASSRVGYGYTF,TGTGCCAGCAGCAGGGTGGGTTATGGCTACACCTTC
TRBV28,few,TRBJ2-1,TRBD2,CASSLISGHNEQFF,TGTGCCAGCAGTCTTATTAGCGGGCACAATGAGCAGTTCTTC
TRBV5-1,NA,TRBJ1-4,TRBD1,CASSLGGTGKTNEKLFF,TGCGCCAGCAGCTTGGGCGGGACAGGGAAGACTAATGAAAAACTGTTTTTT
TRBV14,NA,TRBJ2-2,NA,CASSQDYKTGELFF,TGTGCCAGCAGCCAAGATTATAAAACCGGGGAGCTGTTTTTT
TRBV29-1,once,TRBJ2-1,TRBD2,CSVPSGKSSYNEQFF,TGCAGCGTTCCTAGCGGGAAGAGCTCCTACAATGAGCAGTTCTTC
TRBV7-9,few,TRBJ2-7,TRBD2,CASSLGAGSYEQYF,TGTGCCAGCAGCTTAGGAGCGGGATCCTACGAGCAGTACTTC
TRBV18,NA,TRBJ1-4,NA,CASSRDNEKLFF,TGTGCCAGCTCACGCGATAATGAAAAACTGTTTTTT